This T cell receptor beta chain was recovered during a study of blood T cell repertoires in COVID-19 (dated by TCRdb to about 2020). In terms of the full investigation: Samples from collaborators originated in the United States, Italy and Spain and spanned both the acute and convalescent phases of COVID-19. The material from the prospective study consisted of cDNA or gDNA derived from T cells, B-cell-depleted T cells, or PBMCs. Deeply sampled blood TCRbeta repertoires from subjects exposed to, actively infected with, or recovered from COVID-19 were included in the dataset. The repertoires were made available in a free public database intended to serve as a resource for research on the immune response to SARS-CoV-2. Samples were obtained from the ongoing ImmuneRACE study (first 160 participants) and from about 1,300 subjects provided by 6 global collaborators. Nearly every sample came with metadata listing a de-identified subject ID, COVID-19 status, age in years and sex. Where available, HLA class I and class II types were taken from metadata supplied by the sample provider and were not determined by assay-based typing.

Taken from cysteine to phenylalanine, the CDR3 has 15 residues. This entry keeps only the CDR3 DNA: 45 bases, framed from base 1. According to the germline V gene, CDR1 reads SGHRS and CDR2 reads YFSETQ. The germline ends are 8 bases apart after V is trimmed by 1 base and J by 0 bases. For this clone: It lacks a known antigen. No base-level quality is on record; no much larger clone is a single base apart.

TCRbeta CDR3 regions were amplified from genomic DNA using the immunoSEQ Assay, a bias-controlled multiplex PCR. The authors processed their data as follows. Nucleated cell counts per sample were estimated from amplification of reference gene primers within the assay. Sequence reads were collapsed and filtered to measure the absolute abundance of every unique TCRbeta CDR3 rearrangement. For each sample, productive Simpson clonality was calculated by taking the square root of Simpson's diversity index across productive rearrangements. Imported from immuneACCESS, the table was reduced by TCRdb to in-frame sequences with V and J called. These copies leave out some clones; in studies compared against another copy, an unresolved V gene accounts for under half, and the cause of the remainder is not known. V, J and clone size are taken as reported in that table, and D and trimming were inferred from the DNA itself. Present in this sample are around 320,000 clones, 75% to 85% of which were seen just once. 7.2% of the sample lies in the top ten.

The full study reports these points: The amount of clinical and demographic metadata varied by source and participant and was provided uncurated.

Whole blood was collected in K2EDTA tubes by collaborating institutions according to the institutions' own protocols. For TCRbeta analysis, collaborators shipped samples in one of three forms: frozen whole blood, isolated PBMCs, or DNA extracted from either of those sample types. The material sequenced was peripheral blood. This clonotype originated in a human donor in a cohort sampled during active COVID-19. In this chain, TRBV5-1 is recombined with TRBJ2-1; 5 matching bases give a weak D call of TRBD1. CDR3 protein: CASSLTGTSYNEQFF. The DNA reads TGCGCCAGCAGCTTGACAGGCACCTCCTACAATGAGCAGTTCTTC.